The 7 T cell receptor beta chains below all came from one sample that was sequenced in a study of T cell repertoires in cytomegalovirus infection. These receptors have no identified antigens. TCRdb redid the calling of the reads with MiXCR, one entry per CDR3 protein. The sample lists some 920,000 distinct CDR3 sequences, roughly 31% occurring once. This specimen consisted of cultured CD8+ T cells from PBMCs, obtained from culture after CMV antigen stimulation. The receptors were sampled from a human donor in good health (CMV status not recorded). Some clones in this sample may be carry-over from other donors' samples.

This chain joins TRBV27 and TRBJ1-1, with TRBD1 as a possible D gene (5 bases). There are 15 residues in the CDR3. Germline assignment: CDR1 MNHEY and CDR2 SMNVEV (reference sequence). The germline V and J ends were trimmed by 2 bases and 1 base, with 11 bases remaining between them. The CDR3: CASSLIAGQNTEAFF. The CDR3 region has the DNA TGTGCCAGCAGTTTAATTGCAGGGCAGAACACTGAAGCTTTCTTT.

This clonotype came up a few times. This sequence joins TRBV6-6 and TRBJ2-5, with TRBD2 identical over 13 bases. Germline CDR1 reads MNHNY; CDR2 reads SVGAGI (reference sequence). Germline trimming cut 3 bases from V and 5 bases from J; bases unmatched to any gene: 12. The CDR3 runs to 18 residues. In DNA, the CDR3 is TGTGCCAGCAGTTATCTTGGGACTAGCGGGGTGATGGGGGAGACCCAGTACTTC. It encodes CASSYLGTSGVMGETQYF.

The chain carries TRBV12-3 or TRBV12-4 and TRBJ1-5; 8 nucleotides agree with TRBD1. V lost 6 bases and J lost 3; bases outside the gene matches: 7. CDR3 length equals 15 residues. The CDR3 DNA reads as TGTGCCAGCAGGGAAGGGACAGGTGACAATCAGCCCCAGCATTTT. Translation gives CASREGTGDNQPQHF.

Regarding this clonotype: The junction shows a germline mismatch at one end, possibly a read error. The V call is TRBV6-1, the J call TRBJ2-6; D ambiguous. This CDR3 comprises 13 residues. Germline V gene sequence: CDR1 MNHNS, CDR2 SASEGT. Here the CDR3 DNA reads TGTGCCAGCAGTCCGGGTGGGGACAACGTCCTGACTTTC. It encodes CASSPGGDNVLTF.

The V call is TRBV15, the J call TRBJ2-1; 10 nucleotides line up with TRBD1. Trimming removed 4 bases from V and 6 bases from J; junction bases left unmatched: 6. The V gene's germline CDR1 is LNHNV and CDR2 YYDKDF (reference sequence). The CDR3 length is 15 residues. CDR3 sequence reads: CATSTDRGLGNEQFF. CDR3 DNA sequence: TGTGCCACCAGCACCGACAGGGGGCTTGGCAATGAGCAGTTCTTC.

The chain recombines TRBV6-5 with TRBJ2-5; 8 bases are shared with TRBD2. Germline V gene lookup returns CDR1 MNHEY and CDR2 SVGAGI. With V trimmed by 1 base and J by 3 bases, 4 bases remained unmatched. CDR3 length equals 15 residues. The CDR3 protein is CASSYFGGAEETQYF. DNA of the CDR3: TGTGCCAGCAGTTACTTCGGGGGGGCCGAAGAGACCCAGTACTTC.

This clonotype showed up many times. The CDR3, as DNA: TGTGCCAGCAGCAACGCGGGACAGTCTTATCAGCCCCAGCATTTT. It encodes CASSNAGQSYQPQHF. J is TRBJ1-5 and V is TRBV7-8, with 7 nucleotides matching TRBD1. This CDR3 contains 15 residues. The junction had 9 bases not matched to a gene; V was cut back by 5 bases and J by 5 bases. Germline lookup yields CDR1 SGHVS and CDR2 FQNEAQ.